Listed below are T cell receptor beta chains from one sample, sequenced in a study of T cells after yellow fever vaccination. TCRdb redid the calling of the 5' RACE reads with MiXCR, one entry per CDR3 protein. Among about 160,000 distinct CDR3 sequences, approximately 6.7% were seen once, and the ten largest hold more than 2.5%. Sequenced material: CD4+ T cells sorted from PBMCs, taken 5 days after the first yellow fever vaccination. These receptors all stem from a man aged 18 to 35 who received the YFV17D yellow fever vaccine. CDR3s include the opening cysteine and the closing phenylalanine or tryptophan. D genes are given only for firm matches. Some rows mark clone size as missing; the rest say once, few, many or name a class of expanded clone.

j_gene,abundance,v_gene,d_gene,CDR3nt,CDR3aa
TRBJ1-3,few,TRBV11-1,-,TGTGCCAGCAGCTCGGGGGCATACTCTGGAAACACCATATATTTT,CASSSGAYSGNTIYF
TRBJ2-3,many,TRBV20-1,TRBD2,TGCAGTGCTAGTGATAGCGGGGGGACTACGCAGTATTTT,CSASDSGGTTQYF
TRBJ2-4,many,TRBV7-2,-,TGTGCCAGCAGCACCCAGGGGCAAGGGGGGGTTCAGTACTTC,CASSTQGQGGVQYF
TRBJ2-3,few,TRBV5-1,-,TGCGCCAGCGGGGTATCGGGAGATACGCAGTATTTT,CASGVSGDTQYF
TRBJ2-2,many,TRBV5-1,-,TGCGCCAGCAGCCCACGAGTTGACGGGGAGCTGTTTTTT,CASSPRVDGELFF
TRBJ1-1,many,TRBV4-2,-,TGTGCCAGCAGCCAGGCTTCAGGGAGAGGGACTGAAGCTTTCTTT,CASSQASGRGTEAFF
TRBJ2-6,-,TRBV5-1,-,TGCGCCAGCAGCGCCGAACAGGGGGCCAACGTCCTGACTTTC,CASSAEQGANVLTF
TRBJ1-1,many,TRBV5-1,-,TGCGCCAGCAGCTTGGAGCCAGAAGCCACTGAAGCTTTCTTT,CASSLEPEATEAFF
TRBJ1-3,many,TRBV28,TRBD1,TGTGCCAGCAGTCTTCCCAGCGGGAGGACAGGGGGCTATGGAAACACCATATATTTT,CASSLPSGRTGGYGNTIYF
TRBJ2-3,many,TRBV28,TRBD2,TGTGCCAGCAGTTCTCCTGGACTAGCGGGGTCAGATACGCAGTATTTT,CASSSPGLAGSDTQYF
TRBJ2-7,-,TRBV23-1,-,TGCGCCAGCAGTCAGCCGGAGGGGGAGCAGTACTTC,CASSQPEGEQYF
TRBJ2-3,-,TRBV14,-,TGTGCCAGCAGCCTGCTTCAAGGGAGGTCAGATACGCAGTATTTT,CASSLLQGRSDTQYF
TRBJ2-5,many,TRBV20-1,-,TGCAGTGCTAGAGGATGGGTGGGCCCGCGGGAGACCCAGTACTTC,CSARGWVGPRETQYF
TRBJ2-5,many,TRBV11-3,-,TGTGCCAGCAGCCGACGGTGGCAAGAGACCCAGTACTTC,CASSRRWQETQYF
TRBJ1-4,-,TRBV9,-,TGTGCCAGCAGCCCAGGGGACACGGGCGGTGAAAAACTGTTTTTT,CASSPGDTGGEKLFF
TRBJ2-1,few,TRBV27,-,TGTGCCAGCAGACGGACACCAAGCTCCTACAATGAGCAGTTCTTC,CASRRTPSSYNEQFF
TRBJ2-3,many,TRBV27,-,TGTGCCAGCAGAGCCAGGACAGATACGCAGTATTTT,CASRARTDTQYF
TRBJ2-5,-,TRBV4-3,TRBD2,TGCGCCAGCAGCCACCTCGGACTAGCGGGGGTAGAGACCCAGTACTTC,CASSHLGLAGVETQYF
TRBJ1-6,many,TRBV5-1,TRBD1,TGCGCCAGCAGCTTGAACGGACAGGGGGGTTCACCCCTCCACTTT,CASSLNGQGGSPLHF
TRBJ1-4,-,TRBV5-1,-,TGCGCCAGCAGCTTGCTGACAACTAATGAAAAACTGTTTTTT,CASSLLTTNEKLFF
TRBJ1-4,medium-sized,TRBV6-6,TRBD1,TGTGCCAGCAGTCTCGCCGGGACAGACGCAACTAATGAAAAACTGTTTTTT,CASSLAGTDATNEKLFF
TRBJ2-3,many,TRBV4-3,TRBD2,TGCGCCAGCAGCCGACGACTAGCGGGGGACACAGATACGCAGTATTTT,CASSRRLAGDTDTQYF
TRBJ2-5,many,TRBV11-1,TRBD1,TGTGCCAGCAGGAACCGGGACAGAGGGGAAGAGACCCAGTACTTC,CASRNRDRGEETQYF
TRBJ2-3,-,TRBV7-7,-,TGTGCCGTCGGAACGGGACTGGGCACAGATACGCAGTATTTT,CAVGTGLGTDTQYF
TRBJ1-1,few,TRBV4-1,-,TGCGCCAGCAGCCCCCTCGGAAATATGAACACTGAAGCTTTCTTT,CASSPLGNMNTEAFF
TRBJ2-7,many,TRBV25-1,-,TGTGCCAGCAGTGAATACACTGTCTACGAGCAGTACTTC,CASSEYTVYEQYF
TRBJ2-4,many,TRBV20-1,TRBD1,TGCAGTGCCCACCGGGACAGGGGTCAGTACTTC,CSAHRDRGQYF
TRBJ1-1,-,TRBV18,-,TGTGCCAGCTCACCACCGGGGCCGAACACTGAAGCTTTCTTT,CASSPPGPNTEAFF
TRBJ2-1,-,TRBV4-3,TRBD2,TGCGCCAGCAGCCAAATCCCTATAGCGGGCTCCTACAATGAGCAGTTCTTC,CASSQIPIAGSYNEQFF
TRBJ2-3,many,TRBV3-1,-,TGTGCCAGCAGCCAAGGTCTATCAGATACGCAGTATTTT,CASSQGLSDTQYF
TRBJ2-1,-,TRBV7-2,-,TGTGCCAGCAGCCCCACCAGGGCCCAATCGAATGAGCAGTTCTTC,CASSPTRAQSNEQFF
TRBJ1-2,many,TRBV20-1,-,TGCAGTGCTAGACCGTTCGACGGGGTGGGTGGCTACACCTTC,CSARPFDGVGGYTF
TRBJ1-6,once,TRBV7-2,TRBD1,TGTGCCAGCACCACCAGTCTAACAGGGGTCCGTTCACCCCTCCACTTT,CASTTSLTGVRSPLHF
TRBJ1-1,many,TRBV7-9,TRBD1,TGTGCCAGCAGTCAACAGGGGCGCGGAGCTTTCTTT,CASSQQGRGAFF
TRBJ2-3,-,TRBV5-1,-,TGCGCCAGCAGCTCCAATTCGTTTGTGGGTTACACAGATACGCAGTATTTT,CASSSNSFVGYTDTQYF
TRBJ2-2,many,TRBV11-2,TRBD1,TGTGCCAGCAGCTTAGATCAGGCCGGGACAGGGAACACCGGGGAGCTGTTTTTT,CASSLDQAGTGNTGELFF
TRBJ2-3,-,TRBV7-2,-,TGTGCCAGCAGCTTGTACGGGGTCACTGATACGCATTATTTT,CASSLYGVTDTHYF
TRBJ2-3,many,TRBV4-2,-,TGTGCCAGCAGCCAAGCGTCACGGCAGCAGTATTTT,CASSQASRQQYF
TRBJ1-1,-,TRBV5-4,TRBD1,TGTGCCAGCAGCCCAGGGGGCGGACGAAACACTGAAGCTTTCTTT,CASSPGGGRNTEAFF
TRBJ2-3,-,TRBV7-2,-,TGTGCCAGCAGCTTCCAGGACAGAATAACAGATACGCAGTATTTT,CASSFQDRITDTQYF
TRBJ1-1,few,TRBV3-1,-,TGTGCCAGCAGCCACAGACAGAACACTGAAGCTTTCTTT,CASSHRQNTEAFF
TRBJ2-7,many,TRBV6-2/TRBV6-3,-,TGTGCCAGCAGTGACACCTACGAGCAGTACTTC,CASSDTYEQYF
TRBJ2-5,-,TRBV9,TRBD2,TGTGCCAGCAGCGACGGGGCGGGGGGTGAGACCCAGTACTTC,CASSDGAGGETQYF
TRBJ2-3,many,TRBV27,TRBD2,TGTGCCAGCAGTTTGGGCCGGGGGGGTAGCACAGATACGCAGTATTTT,CASSLGRGGSTDTQYF
TRBJ2-1,many,TRBV7-3,-,TGTGCCAGCAGCTTAGAGGGAAGGGGTGGCTACAATGAGCAGTTCTTC,CASSLEGRGGYNEQFF